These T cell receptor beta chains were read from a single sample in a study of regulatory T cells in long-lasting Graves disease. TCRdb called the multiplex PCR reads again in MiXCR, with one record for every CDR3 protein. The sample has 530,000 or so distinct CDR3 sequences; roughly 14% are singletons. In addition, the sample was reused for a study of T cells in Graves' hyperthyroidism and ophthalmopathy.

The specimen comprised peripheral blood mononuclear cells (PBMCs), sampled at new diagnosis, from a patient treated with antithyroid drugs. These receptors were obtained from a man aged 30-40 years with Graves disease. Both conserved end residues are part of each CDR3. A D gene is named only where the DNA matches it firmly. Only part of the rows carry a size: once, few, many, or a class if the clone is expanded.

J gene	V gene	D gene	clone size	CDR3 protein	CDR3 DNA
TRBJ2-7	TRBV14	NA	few	CASSQGWGPEQYF	TGTGCCAGCAGCCAAGGCTGGGGGCCCGAGCAGTACTTC
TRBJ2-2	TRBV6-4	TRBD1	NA	CASSEQQGSGELFF	TGTGCCAGCAGTGAACAACAGGGGTCCGGGGAGCTGTTTTTT
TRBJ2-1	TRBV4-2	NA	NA	CASSPLGDHSEQFF	TGTGCCAGCAGCCCCCTCGGCGACCATTCTGAGCAGTTCTTC
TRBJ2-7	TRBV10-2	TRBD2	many	CASSVWASGQAGNEQYF	TGCGCCAGCAGTGTATGGGCTAGCGGTCAGGCAGGGAACGAGCAGTACTTC
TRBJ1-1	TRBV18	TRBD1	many	CASSPPQGGDEAFF	TGTGCCAGCTCACCACCCCAGGGGGGAGATGAAGCTTTCTTT
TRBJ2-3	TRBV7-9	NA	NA	CASVWAGRTDTQYF	TGTGCCAGCGTCTGGGCGGGCCGCACAGATACGCAGTATTTT
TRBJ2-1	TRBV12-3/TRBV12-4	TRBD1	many	CASAQGEYNEQFF	TGTGCCAGCGCACAGGGGGAATACAATGAGCAGTTCTTC
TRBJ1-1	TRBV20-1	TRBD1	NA	CSARRGGSEAFF	TGCAGTGCTAGGAGAGGGGGCTCTGAAGCTTTCTTT
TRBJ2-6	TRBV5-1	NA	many	CASKDRGWGSSGANVLTF	TGCGCCAGCAAGGATCGTGGCTGGGGAAGCTCTGGGGCCAACGTCCTGACTTTC
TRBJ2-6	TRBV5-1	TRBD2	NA	CASSYLTRLAGPSGANVLTF	TGCGCCAGCAGCTATCTAACCAGACTAGCGGGGCCGTCTGGGGCCAACGTCCTGACTTTC
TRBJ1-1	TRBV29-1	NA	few	CSVEDLRGNTEAFF	TGCAGCGTTGAAGATCTCAGGGGGAACACTGAAGCTTTCTTT
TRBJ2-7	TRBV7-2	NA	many	CASSFSTTAYEQYF	TGTGCCAGCAGTTTCTCTACTACGGCCTACGAGCAGTACTTC
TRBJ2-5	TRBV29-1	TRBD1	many	CSVERTGVVAETQYF	TGCAGCGTTGAACGGACAGGGGTAGTGGCTGAGACCCAGTACTTC
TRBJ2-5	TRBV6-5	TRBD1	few	CASSYSTGTGKETQYF	TGTGCCAGCAGTTACTCGACCGGGACAGGGAAAGAGACCCAGTACTTC
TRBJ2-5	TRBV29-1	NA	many	CSVEALSPRGETQYF	TGCAGCGTTGAAGCTCTCTCTCCCCGCGGAGAGACCCAGTACTTC
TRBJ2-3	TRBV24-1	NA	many	CATRGGTAGDTQYF	TGTGCCACCAGGGGAGGCACCGCAGGAGATACGCAGTATTTT
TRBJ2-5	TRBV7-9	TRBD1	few	CASVSGTGIETQYF	TGTGCCAGCGTTTCCGGGACAGGGATAGAGACCCAGTACTTC
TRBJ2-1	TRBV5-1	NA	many	CASSPPPLARGNEQFF	TGCGCCAGCAGCCCTCCTCCTCTAGCTCGGGGCAATGAGCAGTTCTTC
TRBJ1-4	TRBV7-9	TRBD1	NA	CASRGTARSNEKLFF	TGTGCCAGCAGGGGGACAGCTCGTTCGAATGAAAAACTGTTTTTT
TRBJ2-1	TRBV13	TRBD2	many	CASSFSGGSSYNEQFF	TGTGCCAGCAGCTTTAGCGGGGGGAGCTCCTACAATGAGCAGTTCTTC
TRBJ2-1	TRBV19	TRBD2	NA	CASSIPLAGGLNNEQFF	TGTGCCAGTAGTATCCCACTAGCGGGAGGGCTAAACAATGAGCAGTTCTTC
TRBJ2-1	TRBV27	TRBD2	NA	CASFSGASGRTRGNEQFF	TGTGCCAGCTTCTCCGGGGCTAGCGGGAGGACCAGGGGAAATGAGCAGTTCTTC
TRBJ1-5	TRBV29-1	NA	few	CSVGAAMDQPQHF	TGCAGCGTTGGAGCAGCAATGGATCAGCCCCAGCATTTT
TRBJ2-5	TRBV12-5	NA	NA	CASGWRGQETQYF	TGTGCTAGTGGTTGGCGGGGTCAAGAGACCCAGTACTTC
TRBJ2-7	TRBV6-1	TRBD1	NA	CASSEAAGGRDEQYF	TGTGCCAGCAGTGAAGCGGCAGGGGGCCGGGACGAGCAGTACTTC
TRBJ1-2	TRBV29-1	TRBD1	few	CSVEDPDRDPQRYTF	TGCAGCGTTGAAGACCCCGACAGGGACCCCCAGCGCTACACCTTC
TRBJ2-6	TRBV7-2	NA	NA	CASSFFAGTGSWRANVLTF	TGTGCCAGCAGCTTTTTTGCCGGGACGGGCTCATGGAGGGCCAACGTCCTGACTTTC
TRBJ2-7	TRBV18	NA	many	CASSPTDTEQYF	TGTGCCAGCTCACCGACGGATACCGAGCAGTACTTC
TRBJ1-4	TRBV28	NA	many	CASSPWGDEKLFF	TGTGCCAGCAGCCCGTGGGGTGATGAAAAACTGTTTTTT
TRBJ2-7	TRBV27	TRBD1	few	CASSPMTGNSYEQYF	TGTGCCAGCAGTCCCATGACAGGGAATTCCTACGAGCAGTACTTC
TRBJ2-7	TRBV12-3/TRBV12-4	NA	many	CASSLGQGRDSYEQYF	TGTGCCAGCAGTTTGGGCCAAGGACGCGACTCCTACGAGCAGTACTTC
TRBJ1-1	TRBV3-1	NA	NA	CASSPARDF	TGTGCCAGCAGCCCCGCCAGGGACTTT
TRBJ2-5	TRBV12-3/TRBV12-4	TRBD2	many	CASSPGGAGVKETQYF	TGTGCCAGCAGTCCTGGAGGGGCGGGAGTTAAGGAGACCCAGTACTTC
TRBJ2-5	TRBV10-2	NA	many	CASSGTFISGEGETQYF	TGCGCCAGCAGCGGGACCTTTATTAGCGGAGAAGGGGAGACCCAGTACTTC
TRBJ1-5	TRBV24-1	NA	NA	CATSDRGYQPQHF	TGTGCCACCAGTGATCGAGGGTATCAGCCCCAGCATTTT
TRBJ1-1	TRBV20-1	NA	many	CSARDGAGETEAFF	TGCAGTGCTAGAGATGGGGCAGGGGAAACTGAAGCTTTCTTT
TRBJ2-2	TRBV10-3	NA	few	CAISDPPGELFF	TGTGCCATCAGTGATCCCCCCGGGGAGCTGTTTTTT
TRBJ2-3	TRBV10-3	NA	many	CAIKNRRSTDTQYF	TGTGCCATCAAGAACAGGCGAAGCACAGATACGCAGTATTTT
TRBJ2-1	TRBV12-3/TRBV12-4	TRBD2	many	CASRQTSGSLNEQFF	TGTGCCAGCAGACAGACTAGCGGGAGCCTCAATGAGCAGTTCTTC
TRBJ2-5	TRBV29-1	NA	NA	CSVDPGDETQYF	TGCAGCGTTGATCCAGGGGATGAGACCCAGTACTTC
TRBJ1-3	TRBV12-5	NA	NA	CASAGISSGNTIYF	TGTGCTAGTGCGGGTATCTCCTCTGGAAACACCATATATTTT
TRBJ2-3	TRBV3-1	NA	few	CASSQARGPTDTQYF	TGTGCCAGCAGCCAAGCCCGGGGGCCTACAGATACGCAGTATTTT
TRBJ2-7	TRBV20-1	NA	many	CSARVPNYEQYF	TGCAGTGCTAGAGTCCCCAACTACGAGCAGTACTTC
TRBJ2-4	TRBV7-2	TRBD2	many	CASSYTSGIAKNIQYF	TGTGCCAGCAGCTATACTAGCGGGATAGCCAAAAACATTCAGTACTTC
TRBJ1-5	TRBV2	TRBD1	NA	CASLRGQGNQPQHF	TGTGCCAGCTTACGGGGACAGGGCAATCAGCCCCAGCATTTT
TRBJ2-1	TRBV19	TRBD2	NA	CASRKAGANNEQFF	TGTGCCAGTAGGAAAGCGGGGGCTAACAATGAGCAGTTCTTC
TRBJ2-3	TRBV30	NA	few	CAQKWGGRTDTQYF	TGTGCCCAAAAATGGGGGGGGCGGACAGATACGCAGTATTTT
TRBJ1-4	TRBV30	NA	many	CAWGGTGHEKLFF	TGTGCCTGGGGCGGGACGGGCCATGAAAAACTGTTTTTT
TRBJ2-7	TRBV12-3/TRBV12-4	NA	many	CASSLWGRYEQYF	TGTGCCAGCAGTCTGTGGGGACGGTATGAGCAGTACTTC
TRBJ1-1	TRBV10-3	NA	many	CAISGSAGSGNTEAFF	TGTGCCATCAGTGGGAGTGCAGGTTCGGGGAACACTGAAGCTTTCTTT
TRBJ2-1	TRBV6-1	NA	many	CASSDRASRAYNEQFF	TGTGCCAGCAGTGACCGGGCCTCAAGGGCGTACAATGAGCAGTTCTTC